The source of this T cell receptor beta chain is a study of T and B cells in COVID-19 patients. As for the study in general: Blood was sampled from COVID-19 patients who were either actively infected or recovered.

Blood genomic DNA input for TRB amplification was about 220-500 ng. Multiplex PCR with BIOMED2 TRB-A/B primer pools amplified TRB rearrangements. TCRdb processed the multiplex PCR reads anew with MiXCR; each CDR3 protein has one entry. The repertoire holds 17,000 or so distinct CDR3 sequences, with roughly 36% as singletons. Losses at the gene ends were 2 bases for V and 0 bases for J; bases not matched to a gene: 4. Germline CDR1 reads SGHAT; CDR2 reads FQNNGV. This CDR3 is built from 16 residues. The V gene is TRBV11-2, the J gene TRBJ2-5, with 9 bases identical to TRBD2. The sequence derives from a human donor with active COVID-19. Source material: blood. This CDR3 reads CASSLRRGGYQETQYF. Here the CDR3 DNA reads TGTGCCAGCAGCTTACGGCGGGGGGGGTACCAAGAGACCCAGTACTTC.